The 3 T cell receptor beta chains given below trace back to one sample, sequenced in a study of neoadjuvant anti-PD-1 for oral cavity cancer. Sequenced by immunoSEQ multiplex PCR; TCRdb stores in-frame clones only, minus some. The sample lists 15,000 to 20,000 clones, around two thirds seen once, with about 2.7% in the top ten. Sample: PBMCs, taken before nivolumab (anti-PD-1) treatment. These receptors all come from a person aged 40 to 85 with oral cavity squamous cell carcinoma.

V usage is TRBV5-1 and J usage is TRBJ2-1, with 7 bases matching TRBD1. With V trimmed by 4 bases and J by 0 bases, 7 bases remained unmatched. The CDR3 sequence is 16 residues long. The V gene's germline CDR1 is SGHRS and CDR2 YFSETQ. This CDR3 reads CASSLDRVSSYNEQFF. The CDR3 coding sequence is TGCGCCAGCAGCCTTGACAGGGTTAGCTCCTACAATGAGCAGTTCTTC.

The rearrangement uses TRBV29-1 and TRBJ2-3, with 9 bases aligning to TRBD2. Losses at the gene ends were 4 bases for V and 1 base for J; bases not matched to a gene: 9. In germline, CDR1 is SQVTM, CDR2 ANQGSEA. The CDR3 runs 16 residues. In DNA form, the CDR3 reads TGCAGCGTTGCTAGCGGGGCGGCCTGGCGCACAGATACGCAGTATTTT. Translated, it gives CSVASGAAWRTDTQYF.

The sample holds a few counts of this clone. This sequence joins TRBV6-5 and TRBJ1-4; 7 bases map to TRBD1. Trimming at V came to 6 bases and at J to 8 bases, leaving 9 bases not matched to a gene. Per germline, CDR1 MNHEY and CDR2 SVGAGI. The CDR3 extends over 14 amino acids. DNA for the CDR3: TGTGCCAGCAGCTCCGGGACAGTGGAAGAAAAACTGTTTTTT. Translating it yields CASSSGTVEEKLFF.